This passage covers 18 T cell receptor beta chains from one sample sequenced in a study of cytomegalovirus exposure and HLA in healthy donors. Primers for the PCR totalled 60 Vbeta and 13 Jbeta. The data were produced by immunoSEQ multiplex PCR, yet TCRdb's version contains in-frame clones alone and is incomplete. The table shows around 140,000 clones, with 60% to 80% occurring only once. The sample comprised PBMCs. The receptors shown here come from a man in his fifties in good health and CMV-seropositive.

This chain uses TRBV19 with TRBJ1-1, with 7 bases lining up with TRBD1. Trimming at V came to 5 bases and at J to 1 base, leaving 7 bases not matched to a gene. Germline loops: CDR1 LNHDA, CDR2 SQIVND (reference sequence). The CDR3 loop spans 15 amino acids. The CDR3 DNA reads as TGTGCCAGTAGTTCTCTGGGGACAGCGAACACTGAAGCTTTCTTT. It specifies CASSSLGTANTEAFF. The full variable domain, with the rest looked up from reference TRBV19 and TRBJ1-1, is DGGITQSPKYLFRKEGQNVTLSCEQNLNHDAMYWYRQDPGQGLRLIYYSQIVNDFQKGDIAEGYSVSREKKESFPLTVTSAQKNPTAFYLCASSSLGTANTEAFFGQGTRLTVV.

This clone was seen a single time. The chain combines TRBV7-8 with TRBJ2-1; TRBD2 matches 12 bases. Unmatched junction bases numbered 6, after V lost 1 base and J lost 5 bases. The germline V gene has CDR1 SGHVS and CDR2 FQNEAQ. The CDR3 length is 17 residues. CDR3: CASSLGVTSGGHNEQFF. CDR3 nucleotide sequence: TGTGCCAGCAGCTTAGGGGTGACTAGCGGGGGCCACAATGAGCAGTTCTTC.

This clone has just a few counts. The chain uses TRBV21-1 and TRBJ2-2; the tabulated D call, TRBD1, remains unverified against the DNA. TRBV21-1 has pseudogene status. The CDR3 runs to 17 residues. For the CDR3, the DNA is TGTGCCAGCACTAATACCCCAGGGGTTGAGAACACCGGGGAGCTGTTTTTT. It encodes CASTNTPGVENTGELFF.

This clone was observed a single time. The chain joins TRBV15 to TRBJ2-7, with 8 bases matching TRBD1. With 1 base clipped from V and 3 bases from J, the junction kept 8 bases outside the gene matches. The CDR3 loop spans 16 amino acids. Germline CDR1 LNHNV, CDR2 YYDKDF (reference sequence). CDR3 residues: CATSRGDDRGDYEQYF. The CDR3, as DNA: TGTGCCACCAGCAGAGGCGACGACAGGGGAGACTACGAGCAGTACTTC.

The rearrangement joins TRBV4-1 to TRBJ2-5; TRBD2 is a possible D gene (5 bases). The CDR3 spans 17 residues. In germline, CDR1 is MGHRA, CDR2 YSYEKL. Trimming left V 0 bases short and J 1 base short, with 15 bases between. CDR3: CASSQDLEVGSQETQYF. The CDR3 DNA is TGCGCCAGCAGCCAAGATCTGGAGGTGGGCTCCCAAGAGACCCAGTACTTC.

Here the CDR3 reads CASSPRQGQETQYF. The CDR3 nucleotides read TGCGCCAGCAGCCCGCGACAGGGCCAAGAGACCCAGTACTTC. The rearrangement joins TRBV4-1 to TRBJ2-5; 7 positions match TRBD1. Germline V gives CDR1 MGHRA, CDR2 YSYEKL. The V gene end was trimmed by 4 bases and the J gene end by 1 base; junction bases not matched to a gene: 3. The CDR3 contains 14 residues.

A remark on this clone: Other DNA sequences within the sample encode an identical CDR3. The chain links TRBV6-6 to TRBJ1-2; D call uncertain. Germline-derived CDR1 and CDR2 are MNHNY and SVGAGI (reference sequence). The CDR3 length is 15 residues. Trimming left V 6 bases short and J 3 bases short, with 17 bases between. For the CDR3, the DNA is TGTGCCAGCAGACCCCATCCTGACGGGGACTATGGCTACACCTTC. This codes for CASRPHPDGDYGYTF.

The chain couples TRBV5-4 to TRBJ2-1, with D possibly being TRBD2 (7 bases). Trimming took 4 bases from V and 2 from J, leaving 13 bases between them. Looked up from germline, CDR1 is SGHNT and CDR2 is YYREEE (reference sequence). The CDR3 runs to 15 residues. The CDR3 bases are TGTGCCAGCAGCCCCAGAGGGGGGGCCTACAATGAGCAGTTCTTC. Residues: CASSPRGGAYNEQFF.

The J gene is TRBJ1-1, the V gene TRBV27; 7 bases are a match to TRBD1. This CDR3 is 14 amino acids long. J lost 3 bases, V lost 6 bases, and 7 bases had no gene match. The V gene's germline CDR1 is MNHEY and CDR2 SMNVEV (reference sequence). The CDR3 DNA follows: TGTGCCAGCAGAGCGAGACAGGGACACACTGAAGCTTTCTTT. Translated, it gives CASRARQGHTEAFF.

This clone came up once. The chain joins TRBV5-4 to TRBJ2-1; TRBD2 agrees at 9 bases. The CDR3 extends over 16 amino acids. Unmatched junction bases numbered 7, after V lost 5 bases and J lost 1 base. Germline values: CDR1 SGHNT, CDR2 YYREEE (reference sequence). The chain's CDR3 is CASSSTSGRSYNEQFF. CDR3 nucleotide sequence: TGTGCCAGCAGTTCCACCAGCGGGAGGTCCTACAATGAGCAGTTCTTC.

This clone was counted once. DNA of the CDR3: TGCGCCAGCAGCCACGACAGTCTCTATGGCTACACCTTC. Residues: CASSHDSLYGYTF. The V gene is TRBV5-1, the J gene TRBJ1-2; perhaps TRBD1 as D (5 bases). Germline loops: CDR1 SGHRS, CDR2 YFSETQ. V was shortened by 4 bases and J by 4 bases, with 11 bases between the two germline ends. The CDR3 sequence is 13 residues long. Full variable domain (remainder filled in from reference TRBV5-1 and TRBJ1-2): KAGVTQTPRYLIKTRGQQVTLSCSPISGHRSVSWYQQTPGQGLQFLFEYFSETQRNKGNFPGRFSGRQFSNSRSEMNVSTLELGDSALYLCASSHDSLYGYTFGSGTRLTVV.

This clone showed up just a few times. This chain links TRBV9 with TRBJ2-6, with D hard to call. Trimming took 1 base from V and 1 from J, leaving 12 bases between them. This CDR3 has 17 residues. Germline V gene lookup returns CDR1 SGDLS and CDR2 YYNGEE. The CDR3 DNA sequence: TGTGCCAGCAGCGTATATTCGCGCGGATCTGGGGCCAACGTCCTGACTTTC. Translating it yields CASSVYSRGSGANVLTF.

This clone has only one observation. The J gene is TRBJ2-7, the V gene TRBV6-5, with TRBD1 matching over 7 bases. V trimming: 6 bases; J trimming: 6 bases; junction bases outside the gene matches: 8. Germline V gene sequence: CDR1 MNHEY, CDR2 SVGAGI. The CDR3 sequence is 13 residues long. The CDR3 DNA reads as TGTGCCAGCAGGCCTGGACAGGCCGGCGAGCAGTACTTC. It encodes CASRPGQAGEQYF.

This sequence joins TRBV13 and TRBJ2-2; 7 bases are shared with TRBD2. The CDR3 consists of 16 residues. The germline CDR1 and CDR2 sequences are PRHDT and FYEKMQ (reference sequence). V gave up 5 bases and J gave up 2 bases; unmatched junction bases: 8. Here the CDR3 DNA reads TGTGCCAGCAGCCCCGGACTAGTTTTAAACACCGGGGAGCTGTTTTTT. It translates to CASSPGLVLNTGELFF.

The genes are TRBV7-9 and TRBJ2-2; 8 bases are a match to TRBD1. Trimming took 3 bases from V and 4 from J; bases not matched to a gene: 13. The CDR3 sequence is 18 residues long. The germline V gene has CDR1 SEHNR and CDR2 FQNEAQ (reference sequence). The CDR3 region is CASSFRTGLAKATGELFF. Written as DNA, the CDR3 is TGTGCCAGCAGCTTTAGGACAGGGTTGGCAAAGGCCACCGGGGAGCTGTTTTTT.

The gene calls are TRBV7-2 and TRBJ2-1; 12 nucleotides line up with TRBD2. After removal of 3 bases from V and 10 bases from J, the junction contained 7 bases not matched to a gene. CDR1 is SGHTA and CDR2 is FQGNSA in the germline V gene. This CDR3 region has 15 residues. CDR3 nucleotides: TGTGCCAGCAGCTTTACTAGCGGGGGGTACGTGGAGCAGTTCTTC. Protein product: CASSFTSGGYVEQFF. The full variable domain, completed using reference TRBV7-2 and TRBJ2-1, is GAGVSQSPSNKVTEKGKDVELRCDPISGHTALYWYRQSLGQGLEFLIYFQGNSAPDKSGLPSDRFSAERTGGSVSTLTIQRTQQEDSAVYLCASSFTSGGYVEQFFGPGTRLTVL.

The chain combines TRBV18 with TRBJ2-7; maybe TRBD1 (5 bases). Germline values: CDR1 KGHSH, CDR2 LQKENI. The CDR3 length is 15 residues. V was pared by 1 base and J by 1 base, with 11 bases between. CDR3 in DNA: TGTGCCAGCTCACCACTGTCGCAGGGTTCCTACGAGCAGTACTTC. This gives the protein CASSPLSQGSYEQYF.

V gene TRBV5-1 combines with J gene TRBJ1-1; D ambiguous. Trimming pared 2 bases from V and 0 bases from J, leaving 8 bases between. In germline, CDR1 is SGHRS, CDR2 YFSETQ. The CDR3 has 14 amino acids. The CDR3 DNA reads as TGCGCCAGCAGCTTAGACACGATGAACACTGAAGCTTTCTTT. It encodes CASSLDTMNTEAFF.